These 28 T cell receptor beta chains were all obtained from the same sample, sequenced in a study of cytomegalovirus exposure and HLA in healthy donors. The PCR had 60 Vbeta and 13 Jbeta primers. Assay: immunoSEQ multiplex PCR; the TCRdb copy retains only in-frame clones and omits some. The repertoire holds approximately 140,000 clones, with roughly 77% as singletons. The sequencing input was PBMCs. The receptors come from a human donor in good health.

As for this clone: The identical CDR3 is also encoded by other nucleotide sequences in the sample. J is TRBJ1-5 and V is TRBV28; D uncertain. This CDR3 region has 17 residues. Germline values: CDR1 MDHEN, CDR2 SYDVKM. Trimming pared 5 bases from V and 5 bases from J, leaving 22 bases between. The CDR3 bases are TGTGCCAGCAGTATAGCCGGGATCCGGGTCCGAGATCAGCCCCAGCATTTT. This translates into CASSIAGIRVRDQPQHF.

The gene calls are TRBV7-2 and TRBJ2-2; D gene unclear. The V gene lost 3 bases and the J gene lost 6 bases, with 17 bases spanning the gap. Germline values: CDR1 SGHTA, CDR2 FQGNSA. The CDR3 contains 16 residues. The CDR3 DNA reads TGTGCCAGCAGCTTTATGATTGTAGATTTCCCCGGGGAGCTGTTTTTT. Protein: CASSFMIVDFPGELFF.

The rearrangement uses TRBV4-2 and TRBJ2-7; 7 bases line up with TRBD2. This CDR3 region has 17 residues. The ends lost 1 base at V and 0 bases at J; junction bases unmatched: 9. Germline CDR1 is LGHNA and CDR2 is YNFKEQ. This chain's CDR3 is CASSQAGIRDYSYEQYF. For the CDR3, the DNA is TGTGCCAGCAGCCAAGCGGGAATCCGGGACTACTCCTACGAGCAGTACTTC.

The chain employs TRBV7-6 and TRBJ2-7, with 7 bases fitting TRBD2. Trimming cost V 5 bases and J 0 bases; bases outside gene matches: 7. The CDR3 consists of 15 residues. From germline, CDR1 is SGHVS and CDR2 FNYEAQ. The CDR3 DNA sequence: TGTGCCAGCAGCCAGGAGGGAGGGCCCTCCTACGAGCAGTACTTC. Protein sequence: CASSQEGGPSYEQYF. Combining the CDR3 with reference TRBV7-6 and TRBJ2-7 gives the whole variable domain GAGVSQSPRYKVTKRGQDVALRCDPISGHVSLYWYRQALGQGPEFLTYFNYEAQQDKSGLPNDRFSAERPEGSISTLTIQRTEQRDSAMYRCASSQEGGPSYEQYFGPGTRLTVT.

The chain has TRBV15 and TRBJ2-5, with a tentative D call TRBD1 (6 bases). Germline CDR1 reads LNHNV; CDR2 reads YYDKDF (reference sequence). Trimming left V 3 bases short and J 4 bases short, with 15 bases between. The CDR3 consists of 15 residues. CDR3 DNA sequence: TGTGCCACCAGCAGGGGGGACACCCCAGGAGAGACCCAGTACTTC. Translated, it gives CATSRGDTPGETQYF.

This chain connects TRBV2 to TRBJ2-1; tentatively, D is TRBD2 (6 bases). Germline-derived CDR1 and CDR2 are SNHLY and FYNNEI. Between the trimmed V and J ends, which lost 4 bases and 4 bases, there was a span of 17 bases. The length of the CDR3 is 16 residues. This chain's CDR3 is CASSARAGVRYNEQFF. CDR3 bases: TGTGCCAGCAGTGCTAGAGCGGGCGTAAGATACAATGAGCAGTTCTTC.

This chain links TRBV5-1 with TRBJ2-1; 11 bases agree with TRBD2. The CDR3 spans 18 residues. The germline V gene encodes CDR1 SGHRS and CDR2 YFSETQ. V shed 3 bases and J 7 bases; nucleotides not matched to a gene: 15. The CDR3 DNA reads as TGCGCCAGCAGCTCCAACGCTTTAGCGGGGGGGCGGGGTAATGAGCAGTTCTTC. Translation: CASSSNALAGGRGNEQFF.

The rearrangement uses TRBV2 and TRBJ1-2, with TRBD1 as a possible D gene (6 bases). The V and J ends lost 7 bases and 0 bases respectively, with 9 bases between them. Germline loops: CDR1 SNHLY, CDR2 FYNNEI. The CDR3 has 13 residues. The CDR3 DNA is TGTGCCAGCAATCAGGGGACTAACTATGGCTACACCTTC. This translates into CASNQGTNYGYTF.

This sequence joins TRBV28 and TRBJ1-2; TRBD1 agrees at 7 bases. The CDR3 spans 14 residues. Germline CDR1 MDHEN, CDR2 SYDVKM. Unmatched junction bases numbered 7, after V lost 5 bases and J lost 4 bases. The CDR3 loop reads CASSQGGQSYGYTF. The DNA of the CDR3 is TGTGCCAGCAGTCAGGGGGGACAGTCCTATGGCTACACCTTC.

This clone was detected once. The chain recombines TRBV6-5 with TRBJ2-1; D not certain. This CDR3 is 12 amino acids long. The germline gives CDR1 MNHEY, CDR2 SVGAGI. Trimming took 6 bases from V and 10 from J, leaving 13 bases between them. The CDR3 reads CASRRPGWEQFF. Written as DNA, the CDR3 is TGTGCCAGCAGACGACCAGGATGGGAGCAGTTCTTC.

This sequence joins TRBV6-5 and TRBJ2-1; D remains unclear. The V end lost 0 bases, the J end lost 8 bases, and 11 bases lay between the germline ends. Germline CDR1 is MNHEY and CDR2 is SVGAGI. The CDR3 runs 14 residues. CDR3: CASSYSLRGYEQFF. CDR3 in DNA: TGTGCCAGCAGTTACTCGTTAAGAGGATATGAGCAGTTCTTC.

This clone was seen only once. The chain employs TRBV7-2 and TRBJ2-1, with D possibly TRBD1 on 6 matching bases. Trimming stripped 0 bases from V and 8 bases from J, with 8 bases between. Germline CDR1 is SGHTA and CDR2 is FQGNSA. The CDR3 is 13 residues long. CDR3: CASSLAQGYEQFF. The CDR3 DNA sequence: TGTGCCAGCAGCTTAGCGCAGGGGTATGAGCAGTTCTTC.

The gene calls are TRBV4-1 and TRBJ1-5, with a possible D match to TRBD1 (5 bases). CDR1 and CDR2 from the germline V gene are MGHRA and YSYEKL. The CDR3 runs 13 residues. V lost 4 bases, J lost 4 bases, and 8 bases lay in between. The CDR3 sequence: CASSPRVNQPQHF. The CDR3 DNA follows: TGCGCCAGCAGCCCCAGGGTGAATCAGCCCCAGCATTTT.

DNA for the CDR3: TGTGCCAGCAGTCGGGACTTCTACGAGCAGTACTTC. It specifies CASSRDFYEQYF. The V call is TRBV28, the J call TRBJ2-7, with a possible D match to TRBD2 (6 bases). This CDR3 is 12 amino acids long. V lost 5 bases and J 3 bases, leaving 8 bases between the germline ends. The germline V gene encodes CDR1 MDHEN and CDR2 SYDVKM.

The V gene is TRBV20-1, the J gene TRBJ2-1, with 8 bases aligning to TRBD2. Trimming took 1 base from V and 15 from J; bases not matched to a gene: 2. Germline values: CDR1 DFQATT, CDR2 SNEGSKA (reference sequence). The CDR3 spans 10 residues. DNA of the CDR3: TGCAGTGCTAGAGGGACTAGCCCGTTCTTC. Translated, it gives CSARGTSPFF.

The V call is TRBV21-1, the J call TRBJ2-7; TRBD2 is taken as the D call from the table, unchecked against the DNA. TRBV21-1 is termed a pseudogene. The CDR3 extends over 18 amino acids. In DNA, the CDR3 is TGTGCCAGCAGCAACGGGGGGGCACCCCAGAAGGGGCTTTACGAGCAGTACTTC. Translation gives CASSNGGAPQKGLYEQYF.

The chain joins TRBV2 to TRBJ1-2; a weak D match, TRBD1 (6 bases). CDR3 length equals 15 residues. Germline CDR1 is SNHLY and CDR2 is FYNNEI. The V end lost 6 bases, the J end lost 4 bases, and 18 bases lay between the germline ends. CDR3 sequence reads: CASSGSGQRLYGYTF. CDR3 sequence (DNA): TGTGCCAGCAGCGGAAGCGGACAGCGACTCTATGGCTACACCTTC.

The chain joins TRBV27 to TRBJ2-7; possible D gene TRBD2, 7 bases. This CDR3 is 14 amino acids long. Trimming took 6 bases from V and 0 from J, leaving 12 bases between them. The germline V gene has CDR1 MNHEY and CDR2 SMNVEV (reference sequence). CDR3 in amino acids: CASSFAGASYEQYF. As DNA, the CDR3 is TGTGCCAGCAGCTTCGCGGGGGCCTCCTACGAGCAGTACTTC.

CDR3 sequence: CASSEGEARYGYTF. For the CDR3, the DNA is TGTGCCAGCAGTGAGGGGGAGGCCCGCTATGGCTACACCTTC. The chain uses TRBV2 and TRBJ1-2, with D possibly being TRBD1 (5 bases). The V gene's germline CDR1 is SNHLY and CDR2 FYNNEI. This CDR3 region has 14 residues. V shed 3 bases and J shed 4 bases, with 12 bases lying between them.

The V gene is TRBV13, the J gene TRBJ2-1, with TRBD2 as a possible D gene (5 bases). The CDR3 consists of 15 residues. Looked up from germline, CDR1 is PRHDT and CDR2 is FYEKMQ (reference sequence). V shed 5 bases and J shed 4 bases, with 15 bases lying between them. CDR3 sequence reads: CASSHTEVGYNEQFF. The CDR3 DNA reads as TGTGCCAGCAGCCACACGGAGGTAGGATACAATGAGCAGTTCTTC. Based on the CDR3 plus reference TRBV13 and TRBJ2-1, the full variable domain is AAGVIQSPRHLIKEKRETATLKCYPIPRHDTVYWYQQGPGQDPQFLISFYEKMQSDKGSIPDRFSAQQFSDYHSELNMSSLELGDSALYFCASSHTEVGYNEQFFGPGTRLTVL.

This clone was counted a single time. The V call is TRBV5-1, the J call TRBJ1-3; the D gene is possibly TRBD1 (5 bases). V lost 0 bases to trimming and J lost 8 bases, with 12 bases between them. The germline V gene encodes CDR1 SGHRS and CDR2 YFSETQ. The CDR3 covers 14 residues. CDR3 sequence (DNA): TGCGCCAGCAGCTTGGGACAGAACTCGGACACCATATATTTT. Its translation is CASSLGQNSDTIYF.

V and J are TRBV27 and TRBJ2-1; 11 bases map to TRBD2. CDR3 size: 15 residues. The germline V gene encodes CDR1 MNHEY and CDR2 SMNVEV (reference sequence). Trimming cost V 6 bases and J 7 bases; bases outside gene matches: 8. Here the CDR3 DNA reads TGTGCCAGCAGGTTAGCGGGGGGGCCGTTAAATGAGCAGTTCTTC. Translation gives CASRLAGGPLNEQFF.

This clone showed up just once. V is TRBV27 and J is TRBJ2-1, with TRBD1 identical over 8 bases. This CDR3 has 16 amino acids. With V trimmed by 1 base and J by 3 bases, 5 bases remained unmatched. Germline V gives CDR1 MNHEY, CDR2 SMNVEV (reference sequence). The CDR3 sequence: CASSLWSGQGYNEQFF. CDR3 DNA: TGTGCCAGCAGTTTATGGTCCGGACAGGGCTACAATGAGCAGTTCTTC.

V is TRBV11-2 and J is TRBJ1-5; D unresolved. The CDR3 consists of 13 residues. V was clipped by 5 bases and J by 2 bases, with 7 bases between them. The V gene's germline CDR1 is SGHAT and CDR2 FQNNGV. CDR3 sequence reads: CASSISRNQPQHF. Here the CDR3 DNA reads TGTGCCAGCAGCATCTCTCGCAATCAGCCCCAGCATTTT.

The chain links TRBV5-4 to TRBJ2-7; 10 bases fit TRBD2. The V segment lost 5 bases and the J segment 5 bases; nucleotides outside the gene matches: 4. Germline V gene lookup returns CDR1 SGHNT and CDR2 YYREEE (reference sequence). The CDR3 extends over 13 amino acids. The CDR3, as DNA: TGTGCCAGCAGACTAGCGGGGAAAAACGAGCAGTACTTC. Residues: CASRLAGKNEQYF. Looking up the rest from reference TRBV5-4 and TRBJ2-7 gives the full variable domain: ETGVTQSPTHLIKTRGQQVTLRCSSQSGHNTVSWYQQALGQGPQFIFQYYREEENGRGNFPPRFSGLQFPNYSSELNVNALELDDSALYLCASRLAGKNEQYFGPGTRLTVT.

This clone was found once. The chain recombines TRBV4-2 with TRBJ1-2; D is unresolved. Looked up from germline, CDR1 is LGHNA and CDR2 is YNFKEQ. The germline V and J ends were trimmed by 0 bases and 4 bases, with 9 bases remaining between them. This CDR3 region has 14 residues. Here the CDR3 reads CASSQESGGYGYTF. CDR3 nucleotide sequence: TGTGCCAGCAGCCAAGAGTCTGGCGGCTATGGCTACACCTTC.

The V and J genes are TRBV27 and TRBJ1-1; D unclear. This CDR3 comprises 14 residues. Trimming took off 2 bases at V and 4 bases at J, with 11 bases between the two ends. Looked up from germline, CDR1 is MNHEY and CDR2 is SMNVEV (reference sequence). The CDR3 sequence is CASSLSGSSTEAFF. In DNA, the CDR3 is TGTGCCAGCAGTTTAAGCGGGAGCAGCACTGAAGCTTTCTTT.

CDR3 loop: CASSLVQGALETQYF. The CDR3 DNA reads TGTGCCAGCAGCTTAGTACAGGGGGCTTTGGAGACCCAGTACTTC. V gene TRBV7-8 combines with J gene TRBJ2-5, with 9 bases matching TRBD1. Losses at the gene ends were 1 base for V and 5 bases for J; bases not matched to a gene: 5. CDR1 SGHVS and CDR2 FQNEAQ come from the germline V gene. The CDR3 totals 15 residues. The whole variable domain, filled in from reference TRBV7-8 and TRBJ2-5, reads GAGVSQSPRYKVAKRGQDVALRCDPISGHVSLFWYQQALGQGPEFLTYFQNEAQLDKSGLPSDRFFAERPEGSVSTLKIQRTQQEDSAVYLCASSLVQGALETQYFGPGTRLLVL.